These 9 T cell receptor beta chains were sequenced from one sample in a study of shared clonotypes between healthy human individuals. Naive CD8 cells were CD45RO-negative, positively selected for CCR7, excluding terminally differentiated effector memory CD45RA+ cells. Sequenced by immunoSEQ multiplex PCR; TCRdb stores in-frame clones only, minus some. This sample has 800,000 to 950,000 clones; 90% to 97% occur once, and the top ten carry less than 0.25%. Sequencing used naive CD8+ T cells sorted from blood. The receptors shown here come from a man in his thirties or forties in good health.

This clone has only one observation. The chain combines TRBV7-9 with TRBJ2-3; D is unclear. This CDR3 comprises 16 residues. Trimming pared 5 bases from V and 0 bases from J, leaving 15 bases between. Germline-derived CDR1 and CDR2 are SEHNR and FQNEAQ (reference sequence). CDR3 amino acids: CASSPPIAPSTDTQYF. CDR3 coding DNA: TGTGCCAGCAGCCCCCCAATAGCCCCTAGCACAGATACGCAGTATTTT.

This chain links TRBV13 with TRBJ2-7; TRBD1 aligns across 7 bases. Germline V gives CDR1 PRHDT, CDR2 FYEKMQ (reference sequence). V shed 6 bases, J shed 1 base, and the junction held 3 bases outside the gene matches. The CDR3 loop spans 13 amino acids. The CDR3 DNA reads as TGTGCCAGCAGATTGACAGGGTCCTACGAGCAGTACTTC. Protein sequence: CASRLTGSYEQYF.

The chain couples TRBV28 to TRBJ1-2; D might be TRBD1 (5 bases). Germline assignment: CDR1 MDHEN and CDR2 SYDVKM. V lost 7 bases, J lost 7 bases, and 16 bases lay in between. The CDR3 loop spans 13 amino acids. The CDR3 DNA sequence: TGTGCCAGCACCAGTGGGGGGGAAGGTGGCTACACCTTC. This encodes CASTSGGEGGYTF.

The rearrangement links TRBV29-1 to TRBJ2-2; D possibly uses TRBD1 or TRBD2 (5 bases each). CDR1 is SQVTM and CDR2 is ANQGSEA in the germline V gene. There are 14 residues in the CDR3. The ends were cut back, 7 bases at V and 6 bases at J, with 18 bases in the middle. CDR3 protein: CSAISGQGSGELFF. CDR3 nucleotide sequence: TGCAGCGCTATATCGGGGCAGGGTTCCGGGGAGCTGTTTTTT.

The rearrangement uses TRBV11-2 and TRBJ2-2; perhaps D is TRBD1 or TRBD2 (6 bases each). The CDR3 spans 16 residues. Between the trimmed V and J ends, which lost 3 bases and 4 bases, there was a span of 15 bases. Germline V gene sequence: CDR1 SGHAT, CDR2 FQNNGV. CDR3 sequence reads: CASSLAPGAGTGELFF. As DNA, the CDR3 is TGTGCCAGCAGCTTGGCCCCGGGGGCGGGCACCGGGGAGCTGTTTTTT.

The rearrangement links TRBV11-2 to TRBJ2-1, with TRBD2 identical over 8 bases. CDR3 length equals 16 residues. V shed 0 bases and J 4 bases; nucleotides not matched to a gene: 5. Germline CDR1 is SGHAT and CDR2 is FQNNGV. The CDR3, as DNA: TGTGCCAGCAGCTTAGATATTACTAGCGGATACAATGAGCAGTTCTTC. Protein product: CASSLDITSGYNEQFF. The full variable domain, its missing parts supplied by reference TRBV11-2 and TRBJ2-1, is EAGVAQSPRYKIIEKRQSVAFWCNPISGHATLYWYQQILGQGPKLLIQFQNNGVVDDSQLPKDRFSAERLKGVDSTLKIQPAKLEDSAVYLCASSLDITSGYNEQFFGPGTRLTVL.

The V gene is TRBV5-1, the J gene TRBJ2-6; 10 bases match TRBD1. CDR1 SGHRS and CDR2 YFSETQ come from the germline V gene. The CDR3 extends over 17 amino acids. V shed 0 bases and J 2 bases; nucleotides not matched to a gene: 2. CDR3 DNA: TGCGCCAGCAGCTTGGCCGGGACAGGGGCTGGGGCCAACGTCCTGACTTTC. Protein: CASSLAGTGAGANVLTF.

The gene calls are TRBV11-1 and TRBJ2-7; D may be TRBD1 (6 bases). Germline V CDR1 and CDR2: SGHAT, FQDESV (reference sequence). The CDR3 sequence is 15 residues long. Trimming took off 5 bases at V and 0 bases at J, with 14 bases between the two ends. CDR3 protein: CASSRKGHNSYEQYF. DNA of the CDR3: TGTGCCAGCAGCCGTAAGGGACACAACTCCTACGAGCAGTACTTC.

Concerning this clone: A single base is all that separates this from a far larger clone, so a read error is likely. Other DNA sequences from this sample encode an identical CDR3 as well. The chain combines TRBV11-2 with TRBJ2-7; no clear D gene. The CDR3 extends over 11 amino acids. The V gene lost 1 base and the J gene lost 6 bases, with 4 bases spanning the gap. Germline loops: CDR1 SGHAT, CDR2 FQNNGV. The CDR3 is CASSLGVEQYF. DNA for the CDR3: TGTGCCAGCAGCTTAGGGGTCGAGCAGTACTTC.